This T cell receptor (beta chain) was observed in a study of blood T cell repertoires in COVID-19. Across the study: The samples span acute and convalescent COVID-19 from the United States, Italy and Spain. PBMCs, B-cell-depleted T cells, or T cells provided the cDNA or gDNA that made up the material.

This CDR3 is 14 amino acids long. Trimming removed 4 bases from V and 3 bases from J, with 11 bases in between. Germline V CDR1 and CDR2: SGHRS, YFSETQ. Authors' analysis steps: Estimates of nucleated cell counts were drawn from the amplification of reference gene primers. The data were produced by immunoSEQ multiplex PCR, yet TCRdb's version contains in-frame clones alone and is incomplete. That table supplies the V and J calls and clone size; D and trimming were determined from the DNA. Of under 40,000 clones listed, nearly 95% were seen once; the top ten hold less than 5.5%. The chain has TRBV5-1 and TRBJ1-3; D might be TRBD1 (5 bases). This TCR was recovered from a human donor in a cohort sampled during active COVID-19. The sample consisted of peripheral blood. CDR3 amino acids: CASSPGTLGNTIYF. The CDR3, as DNA: TGCGCCAGCAGCCCCGGGACTCTTGGAAACACCATATATTTT.